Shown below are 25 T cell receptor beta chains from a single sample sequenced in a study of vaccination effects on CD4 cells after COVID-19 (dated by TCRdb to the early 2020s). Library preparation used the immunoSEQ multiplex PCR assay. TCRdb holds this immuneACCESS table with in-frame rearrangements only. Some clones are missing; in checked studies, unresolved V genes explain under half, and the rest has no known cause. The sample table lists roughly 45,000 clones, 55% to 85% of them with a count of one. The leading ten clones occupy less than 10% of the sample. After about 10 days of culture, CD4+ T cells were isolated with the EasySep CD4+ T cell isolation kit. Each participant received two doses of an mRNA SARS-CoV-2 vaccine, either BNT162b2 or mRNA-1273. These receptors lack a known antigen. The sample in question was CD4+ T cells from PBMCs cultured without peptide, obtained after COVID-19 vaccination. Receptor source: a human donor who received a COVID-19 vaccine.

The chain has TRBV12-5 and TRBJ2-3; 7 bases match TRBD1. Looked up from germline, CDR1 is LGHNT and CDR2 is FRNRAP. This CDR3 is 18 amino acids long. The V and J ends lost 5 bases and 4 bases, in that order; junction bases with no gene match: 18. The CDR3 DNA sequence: TGTGCTAGTGGTCAGGACCTTAGACCGGGACAGCTTTCAGATACGCAGTATTTT. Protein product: CASGQDLRPGQLSDTQYF.

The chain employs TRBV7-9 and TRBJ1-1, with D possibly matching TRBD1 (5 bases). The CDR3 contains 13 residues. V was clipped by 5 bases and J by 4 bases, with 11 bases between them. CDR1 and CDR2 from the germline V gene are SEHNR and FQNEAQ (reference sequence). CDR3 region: CASSRGGGTEAFF. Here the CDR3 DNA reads TGTGCCAGCAGCCGGGGGGGTGGCACTGAAGCTTTCTTT.

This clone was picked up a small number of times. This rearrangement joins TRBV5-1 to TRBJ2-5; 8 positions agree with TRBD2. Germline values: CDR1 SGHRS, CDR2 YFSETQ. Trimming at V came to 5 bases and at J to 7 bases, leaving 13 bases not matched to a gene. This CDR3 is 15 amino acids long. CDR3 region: CASSLSSGQSSTQYF. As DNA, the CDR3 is TGCGCCAGCAGTCTCTCTAGCGGGCAGAGTTCGACCCAGTACTTC.

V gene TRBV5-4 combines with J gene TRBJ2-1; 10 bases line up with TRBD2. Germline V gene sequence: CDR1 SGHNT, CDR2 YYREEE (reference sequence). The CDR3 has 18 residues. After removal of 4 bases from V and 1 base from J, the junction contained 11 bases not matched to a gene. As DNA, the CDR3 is TGTGCCAGCAGCCGAGGCCCTAGCGGGAGTACTTCCTACAATGAGCAGTTCTTC. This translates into CASSRGPSGSTSYNEQFF.

CDR3 loop: CASSVDRNYGYTF. DNA of the CDR3: TGTGCCAGCAGCGTAGATAGAAACTATGGCTACACCTTC. The chain employs TRBV9 and TRBJ1-2; D is ambiguous. Between the trimmed V and J ends, which lost 0 bases and 2 bases, there was a span of 5 bases. Per germline, CDR1 SGDLS and CDR2 YYNGEE. The CDR3 has 13 residues.

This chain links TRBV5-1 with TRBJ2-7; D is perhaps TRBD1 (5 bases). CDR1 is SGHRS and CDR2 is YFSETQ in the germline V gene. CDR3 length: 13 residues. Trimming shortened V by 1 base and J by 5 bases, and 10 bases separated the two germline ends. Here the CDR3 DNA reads TGCGCCAGCAGCTTGTATGGGGCGAACGAGCAGTACTTC. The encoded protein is CASSLYGANEQYF.

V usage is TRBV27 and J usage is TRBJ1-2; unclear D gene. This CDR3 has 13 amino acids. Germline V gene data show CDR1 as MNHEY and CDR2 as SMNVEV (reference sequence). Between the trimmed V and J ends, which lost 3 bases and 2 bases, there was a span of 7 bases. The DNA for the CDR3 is TGTGCCAGCAGTTTGAGCGAGAACTATGGCTACACCTTC. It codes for CASSLSENYGYTF.

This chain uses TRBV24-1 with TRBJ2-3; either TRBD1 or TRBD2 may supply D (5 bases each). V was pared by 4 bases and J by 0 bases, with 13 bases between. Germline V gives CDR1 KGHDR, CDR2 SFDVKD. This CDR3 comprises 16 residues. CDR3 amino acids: CATSETGTGSTDTQYF. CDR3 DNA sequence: TGTGCCACCAGTGAAACCGGGACGGGAAGCACAGATACGCAGTATTTT.

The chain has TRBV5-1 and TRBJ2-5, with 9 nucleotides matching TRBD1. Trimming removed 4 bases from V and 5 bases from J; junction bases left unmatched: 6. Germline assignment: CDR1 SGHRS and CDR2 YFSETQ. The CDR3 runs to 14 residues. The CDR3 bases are TGCGCCAGCAGCCCGGGACAGGGTCCCGAGACCCAGTACTTC. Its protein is CASSPGQGPETQYF.

For the CDR3, the DNA is TGTGCCAGCAGCCGGGAGGGCAATCAGCCCCAGCATTTT. Translating gives CASSREGNQPQHF. The genes are TRBV12-3 or TRBV12-4 and TRBJ1-5; D is unresolved. Trimming shortened V by 6 bases and J by 2 bases, and 8 bases separated the two germline ends. This CDR3 contains 13 residues.

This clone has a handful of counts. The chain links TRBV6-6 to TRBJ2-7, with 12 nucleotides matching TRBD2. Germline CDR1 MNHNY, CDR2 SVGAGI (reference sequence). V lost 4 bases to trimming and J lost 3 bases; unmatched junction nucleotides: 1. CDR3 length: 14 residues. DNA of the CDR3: TGTGCCAGCAGTTCACTAGCGGGAGGCTACGAGCAGTACTTC. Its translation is CASSSLAGGYEQYF.

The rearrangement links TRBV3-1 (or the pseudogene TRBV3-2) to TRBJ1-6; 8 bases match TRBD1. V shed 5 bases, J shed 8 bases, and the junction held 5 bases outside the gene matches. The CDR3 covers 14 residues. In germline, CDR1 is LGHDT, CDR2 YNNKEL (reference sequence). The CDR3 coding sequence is TGTGCCAGCAGCACAACAGGGGGTTATTCACCCCTCCACTTT. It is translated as CASSTTGGYSPLHF.

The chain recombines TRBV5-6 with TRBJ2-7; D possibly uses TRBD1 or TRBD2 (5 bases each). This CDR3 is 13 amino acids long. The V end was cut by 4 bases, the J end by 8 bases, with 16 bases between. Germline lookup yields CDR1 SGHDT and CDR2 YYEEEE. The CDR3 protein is CASSLERGTQQYF. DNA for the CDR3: TGTGCCAGCAGCCTAGAGAGGGGTACGCAGCAGTACTTC.

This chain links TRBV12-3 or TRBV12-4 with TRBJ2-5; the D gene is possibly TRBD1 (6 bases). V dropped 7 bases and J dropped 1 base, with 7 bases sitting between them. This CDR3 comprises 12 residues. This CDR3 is CASKTGQETQYF. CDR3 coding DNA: TGTGCCAGCAAGACAGGCCAAGAGACCCAGTACTTC.

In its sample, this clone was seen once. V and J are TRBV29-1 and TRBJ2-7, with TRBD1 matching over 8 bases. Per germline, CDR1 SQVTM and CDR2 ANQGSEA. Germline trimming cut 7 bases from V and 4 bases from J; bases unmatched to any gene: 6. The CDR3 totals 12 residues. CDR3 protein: CSGGTGRYEQYF. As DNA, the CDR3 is TGCAGCGGTGGGACAGGACGGTACGAGCAGTACTTC.

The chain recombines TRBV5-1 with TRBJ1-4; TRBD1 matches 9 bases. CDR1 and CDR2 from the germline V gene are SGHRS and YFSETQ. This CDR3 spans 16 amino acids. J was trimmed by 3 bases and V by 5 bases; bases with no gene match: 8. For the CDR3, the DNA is TGCGCCAGCAGTCCGGGACAGGGTCTCCCTAATGAAAAACTGTTTTTT. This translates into CASSPGQGLPNEKLFF.

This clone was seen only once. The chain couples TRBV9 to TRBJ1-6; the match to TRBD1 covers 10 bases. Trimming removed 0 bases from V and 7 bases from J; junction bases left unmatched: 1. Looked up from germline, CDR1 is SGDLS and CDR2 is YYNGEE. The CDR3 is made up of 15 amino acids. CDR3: CASSVGTGGNSPLHF. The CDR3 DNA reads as TGTGCCAGCAGCGTAGGGACAGGGGGAAATTCACCCCTCCACTTT.

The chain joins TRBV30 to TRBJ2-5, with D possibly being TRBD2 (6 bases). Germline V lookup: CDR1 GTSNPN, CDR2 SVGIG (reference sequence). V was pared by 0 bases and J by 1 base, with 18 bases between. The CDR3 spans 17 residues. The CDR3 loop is CAWSVLGRGTGQETQYF. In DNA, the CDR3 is TGTGCCTGGAGTGTACTGGGACGGGGGACGGGCCAAGAGACCCAGTACTTC.

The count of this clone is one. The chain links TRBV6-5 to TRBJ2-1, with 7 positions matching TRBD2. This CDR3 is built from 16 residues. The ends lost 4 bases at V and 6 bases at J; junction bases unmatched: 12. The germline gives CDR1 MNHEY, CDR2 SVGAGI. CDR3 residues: CASSSTSGGSPNEQFF. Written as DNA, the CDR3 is TGTGCCAGCAGTTCCACCTCTGGCGGGAGCCCCAATGAGCAGTTCTTC.

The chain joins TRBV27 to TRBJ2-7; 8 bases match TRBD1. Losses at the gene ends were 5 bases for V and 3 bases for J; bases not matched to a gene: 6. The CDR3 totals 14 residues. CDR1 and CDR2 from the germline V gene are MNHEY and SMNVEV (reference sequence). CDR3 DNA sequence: TGTGCCAGCAGTACCCTCGACAGGGGCTACGAGCAGTACTTC. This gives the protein CASSTLDRGYEQYF.

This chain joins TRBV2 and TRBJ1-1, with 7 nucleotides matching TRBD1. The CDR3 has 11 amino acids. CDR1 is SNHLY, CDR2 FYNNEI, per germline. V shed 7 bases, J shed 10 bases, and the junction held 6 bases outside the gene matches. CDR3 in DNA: TGTGCCAGCACCTCAGGGGGTGTAGCTTTCTTT. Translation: CASTSGGVAFF.

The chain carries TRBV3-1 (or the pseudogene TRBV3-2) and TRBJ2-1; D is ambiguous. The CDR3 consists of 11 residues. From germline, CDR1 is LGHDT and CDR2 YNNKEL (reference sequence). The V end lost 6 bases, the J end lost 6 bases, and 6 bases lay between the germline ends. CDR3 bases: TGTGCCAGCAGTCAGCCCAATGAGCAGTTCTTC. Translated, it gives CASSQPNEQFF.

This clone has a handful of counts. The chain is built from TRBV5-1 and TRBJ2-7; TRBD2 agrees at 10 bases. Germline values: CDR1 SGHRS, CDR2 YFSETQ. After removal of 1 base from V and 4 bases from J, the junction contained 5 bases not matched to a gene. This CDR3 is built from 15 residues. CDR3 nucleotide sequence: TGCGCCAGCAGCTTGTTGGCTAGCGGGAGATACGAGCAGTACTTC. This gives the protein CASSLLASGRYEQYF.

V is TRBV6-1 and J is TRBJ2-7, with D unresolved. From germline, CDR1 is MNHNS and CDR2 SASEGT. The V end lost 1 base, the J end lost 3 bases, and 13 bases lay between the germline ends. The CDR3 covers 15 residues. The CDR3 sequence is CASSEVSGSYYEQYF. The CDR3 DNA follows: TGTGCCAGCAGTGAAGTGTCCGGCAGTTACTACGAGCAGTACTTC.

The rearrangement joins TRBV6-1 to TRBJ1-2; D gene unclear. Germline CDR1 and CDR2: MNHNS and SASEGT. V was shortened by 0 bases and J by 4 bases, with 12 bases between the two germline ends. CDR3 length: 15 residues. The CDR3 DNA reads TGTGCCAGCAGTGAAGCTCCCCTTTTGGGCTATGGCTACACCTTC. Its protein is CASSEAPLLGYGYTF.